This T cell receptor (beta chain) was captured by sequencing in a study of T cells in Graves' hyperthyroidism and ophthalmopathy. Study-wide results and caveats: A model using 13 V-J features told ophthalmopathy apart from stable hyperthyroidism. Blood shared most expanded thyroid clonotypes above 0.001.

There were TCR beta CDR3 regions amplified from RNA transcripts. In the first-round RT-PCR of the TCR CDR3, the HTBI primer set was used. TCRdb reanalysed the multiplex PCR reads using MiXCR and keeps one entry per CDR3 protein. The profile covers approximately 640,000 distinct CDR3 sequences, with around 15% appearing a single time and around 15% taken by the ten largest. The CDR3 has 16 amino acids. Germline V gene sequence: CDR1 ENHRY, CDR2 SYGVKD. V shed 3 bases and J 2 bases; nucleotides not matched to a gene: 8. Calling Graves' hyperthyroidism stable meant ophthalmopathy did not progress within 18 months. Newly diagnosed hyperthyroidism, duration under 2 months, in patients aged 18 to 65. Turning to this clonotype: As yet, its antigen is unknown.

Sequenced: blood. This clonotype was obtained from a man aged 45-65 years with Graves' hyperthyroidism. The gene calls are TRBV10-3 and TRBJ2-3; 7 nucleotides line up with TRBD1. CDR3 in amino acids: CAISEAAGQATDTQYF. CDR3 nucleotide sequence: TGTGCCATCAGTGAAGCGGCAGGACAGGCCACAGATACGCAGTATTTT.